This T cell receptor (beta chain) was recovered during a study of tumor and adjacent non-tumor tissue in lung cancer. Three rounds of nested PCR, following a modified ARM-PCR protocol, produced the TCRbeta library. TCRdb processed the multiplex PCR reads anew with MiXCR; each CDR3 protein has one entry. The sample lists about 68,000 distinct CDR3 sequences, about three fifths occurring once. RNA was extracted from bulk tissue without any cell sorting. Germline-derived CDR1 and CDR2 are ENHRY and SYGVKD. This CDR3 comprises 15 residues. The study, taken as a whole, reports: Normal lung showed higher cumulative top 100 clone frequency than tumor. Compared with tumor, normal lung showed significantly lower TCR diversity.

Comment on this clonotype: Antigen specificity is unknown. A much larger clone is a single base away; this may be a read error.

J is TRBJ1-6 and V is TRBV10-3, with D perhaps TRBD1 (6 bases). The clonotype comes from a man aged 50-59 years with non-small cell lung cancer. Sequencing used lung tumor tissue. The CDR3 protein is CAMSERQAGGSPLHF. In DNA form, the CDR3 reads TGTGCCATGAGTGAGAGACAGGCGGGGGGATCACCCCTCCACTTT.